The rows below give T cell receptor beta chains drawn from one sample of a study of T cells in Graves' hyperthyroidism and ophthalmopathy. TCRdb analysed the multiplex PCR reads with MiXCR anew, one entry per CDR3 protein. The repertoire holds approximately 700,000 distinct CDR3 sequences, 45% seen once, with about 7% in the top ten. The sample consisted of peripheral blood or thyroid tissue (not recorded which). The source of these receptors is an adult man with Graves' disease, either hyperthyroidism or ophthalmopathy (not recorded which). Both conserved end residues are part of each CDR3. A D gene is named only where the DNA matches it firmly. Clone size, where shown, is once, few, many, or a class for clones that have expanded.

TRBJ1-1	-	TRBV12-3/TRBV12-4	few	TGTGCCAGCAGTTCCCCGTTTGACACTGAAGCTTTCTTT	CASSSPFDTEAFF
TRBJ1-4	-	TRBV2	-	TGTGCCAGCAGTGCAAGCAGGGGTAGGACTAATGAAAAACTGTTTTTT	CASSASRGRTNEKLFF
TRBJ1-6	-	TRBV20-1	-	TGCAGTGCTAGTCGGGCAGCTAATTCACCCCTCCACTTT	CSASRAANSPLHF
TRBJ2-2	TRBD2	TRBV7-8	-	TGTGCCAGCAGCTTCCTACCGGGACTAGCGGAGCCGGAGACCGGGGAGCTGTTTTTT	CASSFLPGLAEPETGELFF
TRBJ2-7	TRBD2	TRBV7-9	-	TGTGCCAGCAGCTCTAGCGGGAGGCTTGGCGAGCAGTACTTC	CASSSSGRLGEQYF
TRBJ2-7	TRBD2	TRBV7-9	-	TGTGCCAGCAGCTTAGAGCCTAGCGGGAGTTACGAGCAGTACTTC	CASSLEPSGSYEQYF
TRBJ2-5	-	TRBV15	-	TGTGCCACCAGCGGGAGCCAGTACTTC	CATSGSQYF
TRBJ2-7	TRBD1	TRBV20-1	few	TGCAGTGCTAGACCGGGACAGGGACCCTACGAGCAGTACTTC	CSARPGQGPYEQYF
TRBJ2-6	TRBD1	TRBV19	many	TGTGCCAGTACCTCCCGGGACAGCTCTGGGGCCAACGTCCTGACTTTC	CASTSRDSSGANVLTF
TRBJ2-6	TRBD2	TRBV24-1	once	TGTGCCACCAGTGATTTCGGGGGGGCAGGGGCGAACGTCCTGACTTTC	CATSDFGGAGANVLTF
TRBJ1-1	TRBD1	TRBV2	-	TGTGCCAGCAGCCCGGGACAGGGTGGGTCGAACACTGAAGCTTTCTTT	CASSPGQGGSNTEAFF
TRBJ2-5	-	TRBV7-3	many	TGTGCCAGCAGCCCCACCCAAGAGACCCAGTACTTC	CASSPTQETQYF
TRBJ2-7	-	TRBV7-2	-	TGTGCCAGCAGCCCCCCGGGGGGCCTCTCCTACGAGCAGTACTTC	CASSPPGGLSYEQYF
TRBJ1-1	-	TRBV6-5	-	TGTGCCAGCAGTTACGGGGAGACAGTGAACACTGAAGCTTTCTTT	CASSYGETVNTEAFF
TRBJ1-5	-	TRBV2	many	TGTGCCAGCAGTGACGGGCACAATCAGCCCCAGCATTTT	CASSDGHNQPQHF
TRBJ1-1	TRBD1	TRBV4-1	few	TGCGCCAGCAGCCAAGATCGACGCCGACAGGGGGCGAGTGAAGCTTTCTTT	CASSQDRRRQGASEAFF
TRBJ1-4	TRBD1	TRBV19	many	TGTGCCAGTAGTTGGACAGGGGATGAAAAACTGTTTTTT	CASSWTGDEKLFF
TRBJ2-7	-	TRBV7-6	many	TGTGCCAGCAGCTTAGACCGGGACACCACCTACGAGCAGTACTTC	CASSLDRDTTYEQYF
TRBJ1-2	TRBD1	TRBV24-1	many	TGTGCCACCAGTGAAGCAGGGGGCAACTATGGCTACACCTTC	CATSEAGGNYGYTF
TRBJ2-5	TRBD2	TRBV20-1	many	TGCAGTGCTAGGCCACTAGCGGTGGAGACCCAGTACTTC	CSARPLAVETQYF
TRBJ1-6	TRBD1	TRBV2	-	TGTGCCAGCAGTGTCGGGACAGGGATCTCCTATAATTCACCCCTCCACTTT	CASSVGTGISYNSPLHF
TRBJ1-6	-	TRBV15	-	TGTGCCACCAGCAGATCGGGGCGAGATAATTCACCCCTCCACTTT	CATSRSGRDNSPLHF
TRBJ1-2	TRBD1	TRBV29-1	many	TGCAGCGTACGGGACAGTCGTAACTATGGCTACACCTTC	CSVRDSRNYGYTF
TRBJ1-4	-	TRBV5-1	few	TGCGCCAGCAGCTTGGGAGGCTCTCCGCATGAAAAACTGTTTTTT	CASSLGGSPHEKLFF
TRBJ2-7	TRBD1	TRBV7-9	-	TGTGCCAGCAGCGGGGGACAAAGGACAGGGGGCGACGAGCAGTACTTC	CASSGGQRTGGDEQYF
TRBJ1-5	-	TRBV7-3	-	TGTGCCAGCAGCCGGACTACAGGGTTAGGTCAGCCCCAGCATTTT	CASSRTTGLGQPQHF
TRBJ2-7	-	TRBV7-9	-	TGTGCCAGCAGTTTCGACGGTAGCGAGCAGTACTTC	CASSFDGSEQYF
TRBJ1-6	-	TRBV29-1	-	TGCAGCTGGGGGGGCGACAATTCACCCCTCCACTTT	CSWGGDNSPLHF
TRBJ2-5	-	TRBV20-1	-	TGCAGTACTAGAGAAGTTTGGCAAGAGACCCAGTACTTC	CSTREVWQETQYF
TRBJ2-5	TRBD2	TRBV24-1	once	TGTGCCACCAGTGTCTCAGGACTAGCGGGGGACCAAGAGACCCAGTACTTC	CATSVSGLAGDQETQYF
TRBJ2-7	TRBD2	TRBV11-1	-	TGTGCCAGCAGCCTAGGGACTAGCGGGAGTTGGGACGAGCAGTACTTC	CASSLGTSGSWDEQYF
TRBJ2-5	-	TRBV20-1	few	TGCAGTGCTAGAGATGAAGTTGAGACCCAGTACTTC	CSARDEVETQYF
TRBJ1-1	-	TRBV19	-	TGTGCCAGTAGTATTGGGGACCCAAAAGCTTTCTTT	CASSIGDPKAFF